This record covers a single T cell receptor beta chain. It has no known antigen specificity. No base quality values were provided; no much bigger clone lies one nucleotide off. Using the deep immunoSEQ assay, multiplex PCR amplified TCR CDR3 regions from genomic DNA. Extracted genomic DNA from each cell subset was distributed evenly across all wells of several immunoSEQ 96-well plates, and each plate was treated as a replicate. Each replicate PCR for sorted subsets received roughly 0.2 ug genomic DNA, equal to about 30,000 T cell genomes. The purified libraries were quantified using a Qubit 3.0 fluorometer, sized with a Bioanalyzer 2100, and then quantified again using the KAPA Library Quantification kit. A separate single-read 150-cycle Illumina NextSeq 550 flow cell was used to sequence each immunoSEQ 96-well plate. The published analysis was carried out like this. Because the immunoSEQ output held only junctional sequences and lacked quality scores, the filtering could not match the filtering applied to full-length reads. To assign V/J genes and CDR3, sequences were annotated using PyIR, a Python wrapper for IgBLAST v1.9, with IMGT germline references. Reads were removed for weak V/J assignments (E-value above 1e-6), missing CDR3, stop codons, out-of-frame junctions, or ambiguous translated residues. V3J clonotypes were defined as sequences sharing the same inferred V gene, J gene, and CDR3 amino acid sequence. To compute the percentage overlap between repertoires, the number of shared unique clonotypes was divided by the size of the smaller repertoire. RTK rarefaction, the Chao1 estimator, and Recon v2.1 estimates of unobserved clonotypes were used to assess repertoire richness. OLGA was used to compute generation probabilities for all TCRbeta clonotypes that the gDNA method yielded from a handful of donors. Entries here come from immuneACCESS through TCRdb and include only in-frame sequences with V and J called. Some clones fail to appear in such tables; in the studies checked, an unresolved V gene covers under half of the shortfall, and the cause of the remainder is unknown. V, J and clone size are those of that table, while D and trimming were read from the DNA. A total of about 2.1 million clones appear in this sample, 90% to 95% of them only once. In total, the top ten clones hold about 1.7% of the sample.

From V the trimming removes 3 bases and from J it removes 9 bases, while the gene matches leave 6 bases of the junction unaccounted for. The germline V gene (reference sequence) supplies CDR1 LNHNV and CDR2 YYDKDF. The CDR3 runs 14 residues from the cysteine to the phenylalanine. Of the read, only the CDR3 DNA is kept; its 42 bases are in frame from base 1. CD8 naive samples were obtained by positive selection for CCR7 among CD45RO-negative cells, yielding a CD45RA+CCR7+ population from which TemRA cells were excluded. Donors were healthy HIV-negative adults with no recently reported acute infections or vaccinations. Every donor was a Caucasian adult residing in Nashville, Tennessee, USA. Blood was obtained by leukapheresis, after which PBMCs were separated by Ficoll-Histopaque density gradient centrifugation and cryopreserved in liquid nitrogen vapor phase. Analytical flow cytometry was used to check the purity and quantity of every magnetically sorted T cell population. Genomic DNA was isolated from every sorted fraction and measured by UV absorbance on a Nanodrop 2000c.

The source of the sample is a study of shared clonotypes between healthy human individuals (dated by TCRdb to about 2020). The study in broad terms: Three men and a couple of women, aged 18 to 49 years, made up the cohort. For each donor, CD4 naive and CD4 memory were each run on three plates, CD8 naive on two plates, and CD8 memory on one plate. Blood TCR repertoires of five healthy adults were deeply sequenced to estimate repertoire size and the extent of clonotype sharing between individuals. Different laboratories and diverse techniques were used to prepare libraries and sequence TCR repertoires, to increase sequencing depth and limit assay-specific biases. Per donor, leukapheresis produced somewhere between about 0.8 and 9 billion PBMCs.

Overall study results and their limits: Sampling was limited to blood, and TCR repertoires in tissue likely differ from TCR repertoires in blood. Because the study included a small number of donors, the genetic and exposure-history diversity represented was limited. Even with the large sequencing depth, rarefaction of the sorted-subset datasets indicated that sequencing was incomplete. Higher generation probabilities were observed for clonotypes shared by all four sorted-subset donors than for non-shared clonotypes. Pairwise subsampling led to the expectation that sequencing depth would affect the degree of clonotype sharing among donors. Approximately 5% of naive CD4, around 3.6% of naive CD8, roughly 2.4% of memory CD4, and 0.35% to 0.4% of memory CD8 clonotypes were shared across several donors. Estimated clonotype richness was generally larger for naive than for memory subsets.

The chain links TRBV15 with TRBJ2-3, with TRBD2 matching 10 junction bases. The receptor comes from a man aged 18 to 30 in good health. Some clones in this sample may be carry-over from other donors' samples. Sequencing was performed on naive CD8+ T cells from PBMCs. Sample cell subset or site, as interpreted from the label and publication: CD45RA+CCR7+. The nucleotides are TGTGCCACCAGCAGGCTAGCGGGAGTTGAGACGCAGTATTTT. This codes for CATSRLAGVETQYF.